The 17 T cell receptor beta chains below come from one sample, sequenced in a study of cytotoxic CD8 clonotypes in ibrutinib-treated CLL. Sequenced by immunoSEQ multiplex PCR; TCRdb stores in-frame clones only, minus some. Of about 200,000 clones listed, around 70% are singletons. The specimen was PBMCs, collected after 12 months of ibrutinib treatment. These receptors were obtained from a human donor with chronic lymphocytic leukemia.

This chain connects TRBV7-9 to TRBJ2-7, with D hard to call. The CDR3 consists of 12 residues. The V gene lost 6 bases and the J gene lost 1 base, with 7 bases spanning the gap. Germline V CDR1 and CDR2: SEHNR, FQNEAQ (reference sequence). CDR3 residues: CASSLISYEQYF. CDR3 coding DNA: TGTGCCAGCAGTTTAATTTCCTACGAGCAGTACTTC. The whole variable domain, remainder taken from reference TRBV7-9 and TRBJ2-7, is DTGVSQNPRHKITKRGQNVTFRCDPISEHNRLYWYRQTLGQGPEFLTYFQNEAQLEKSRLLSDRFSAERPKGSFSTLEIQRTEQGDSAMYLCASSLISYEQYFGPGTRLTVT.

The chain combines TRBV11-2 with TRBJ2-3, with 12 bases aligning to TRBD2. The V segment lost 5 bases and the J segment 2 bases; nucleotides outside the gene matches: 8. From germline, CDR1 is SGHAT and CDR2 FQNNGV. This CDR3 is 17 amino acids long. CDR3 region: CASSLRLAGAITDTQYF. CDR3 bases: TGTGCCAGCAGCCTACGACTAGCGGGGGCCATCACAGATACGCAGTATTTT.

Only a few counts were recorded for this clone. Other DNA sequences in this sample translate to the same CDR3. The chain has TRBV7-9 and TRBJ2-1; weak D call: TRBD2 (6 bases). With 5 bases removed from V and 4 bases from J, the gap between germline ends came to 12 bases. This CDR3 region has 14 residues. Germline V gives CDR1 SEHNR, CDR2 FQNEAQ (reference sequence). The CDR3 nucleotides are TGTGCCAGCAGCCGGGACTTAATTTACAATGAGCAGTTCTTC. Translated, it gives CASSRDLIYNEQFF.

The V call is TRBV7-2, the J call TRBJ1-4; the match to TRBD1 covers 7 bases. Germline V gene data show CDR1 as SGHTA and CDR2 as FQGNSA. The CDR3 runs 16 residues. The V segment lost 2 bases and the J segment 0 bases; nucleotides outside the gene matches: 3. CDR3 sequence (DNA): TGTGCCAGCAGCTTACGACAGGGACCAACTAATGAAAAACTGTTTTTT. Translating it yields CASSLRQGPTNEKLFF.

The chain uses TRBV7-2 and TRBJ1-2, with D tentatively TRBD1 (5 bases). The V gene lost 5 bases and the J gene lost 4 bases, with 14 bases spanning the gap. Per the germline V gene, CDR1 is SGHTA and CDR2 is FQGNSA. The CDR3 contains 14 residues. This CDR3 reads CASSITQGSYGYTF. The CDR3 coding sequence is TGTGCCAGCAGCATTACCCAGGGTTCCTATGGCTACACCTTC.

The rearrangement uses TRBV6-6 and TRBJ1-5; D uncertain. The length of the CDR3 is 15 residues. V gave up 0 bases and J gave up 0 bases, with 6 bases separating them. Germline lookup yields CDR1 MNHNY and CDR2 SVGAGI (reference sequence). CDR3 amino acids: CASSYSSRSNQPQHF. CDR3 sequence (DNA): TGTGCCAGCAGTTACTCCTCCCGTAGCAATCAGCCCCAGCATTTT.

This chain connects TRBV28 to TRBJ2-5; possibly TRBD1 or TRBD2 for D (5 bases each). CDR3 length: 15 residues. V lost 3 bases and J lost 4, with 15 bases in between. The germline V gene has CDR1 MDHEN and CDR2 SYDVKM. DNA of the CDR3: TGTGCCAGCAGTTTGATAGGGACGGGCGGAGAGACCCAGTACTTC. This encodes CASSLIGTGGETQYF.

This clone showed up just once. V is TRBV18 and J is TRBJ1-1; D is perhaps TRBD1 (6 bases). Trimming stripped 5 bases from V and 2 bases from J, with 21 bases between. The CDR3 sequence is 17 residues long. In germline, CDR1 is KGHSH, CDR2 LQKENI. Here the CDR3 reads CASSGQFSGQINTEAFF. In DNA, the CDR3 is TGTGCCAGCTCAGGACAGTTTTCCGGCCAAATAAACACTGAAGCTTTCTTT.

The chain links TRBV7-9 to TRBJ2-1; D not certain. The CDR3 runs 14 residues. Germline V CDR1 and CDR2: SEHNR, FQNEAQ (reference sequence). Trimming took off 2 bases at V and 6 bases at J, with 11 bases between the two ends. DNA for the CDR3: TGTGCCAGCAGCTTATACCGTACGGGCAATGAGCAGTTCTTC. Translating it yields CASSLYRTGNEQFF.

This chain connects TRBV19 to TRBJ1-5; no definite D call. Germline loops: CDR1 LNHDA, CDR2 SQIVND (reference sequence). CDR3 length: 13 residues. Trimming stripped 8 bases from V and 6 bases from J, with 14 bases between. The CDR3 spells CASVGLWGQPQHF. CDR3 nucleotides: TGTGCCAGTGTGGGCCTATGGGGTCAGCCCCAGCATTTT.

This rearrangement joins TRBV29-1 to TRBJ1-1; D ambiguous. Germline CDR1 is SQVTM and CDR2 is ANQGSEA. This CDR3 has 14 amino acids. Trimming removed 3 bases at V and 1 base at J, with 12 bases between. CDR3: CSVDAPGRNTEAFF. DNA of the CDR3: TGCAGCGTTGACGCCCCCGGGAGGAACACTGAAGCTTTCTTT. The full variable domain, completed using reference TRBV29-1 and TRBJ1-1, is SAVISQKPSRDICQRGTSLTIQCQVDSQVTMMFWYRQQPGQSLTLIATANQGSEATYESGFVIDKFPISRPNLTFSTLTVSNMSPEDSSIYLCSVDAPGRNTEAFFGQGTRLTVV.

J is TRBJ2-7 and V is TRBV5-8, with D uncertain. The germline V gene has CDR1 SGHTS and CDR2 YDEGEE. Trimming pared 10 bases from V and 4 bases from J, leaving 18 bases between. This CDR3 contains 13 residues. CDR3 loop: CAASLSSGYEQYF. CDR3 DNA: TGTGCCGCATCCCTTTCCTCCGGGTACGAGCAGTACTTC.

The sample holds a few counts of this clone. The J gene is TRBJ1-1, the V gene TRBV20-1, with D uncertain. The germline gives CDR1 DFQATT, CDR2 SNEGSKA (reference sequence). Between the trimmed V and J ends, which lost 5 bases and 6 bases, there was a span of 10 bases. The CDR3 covers 11 residues. CDR3 coding DNA: TGCAGTGCTGAACAGCGCGCTGAAGCTTTCTTT. This gives the protein CSAEQRAEAFF.

V is TRBV15 and J is TRBJ2-3; a weak D match, TRBD1 (5 bases). The germline CDR1 and CDR2 sequences are LNHNV and YYDKDF (reference sequence). V lost 1 base, J lost 0 bases, and 8 bases lay in between. The CDR3 consists of 15 residues. The CDR3 DNA reads as TGTGCCACCAGCAGAGGAGACAGAAGCACAGATACGCAGTATTTT. This sequence encodes CATSRGDRSTDTQYF.

The CDR3 reads CASSPDRGRRETQYF. The CDR3 coding sequence is TGTGCCAGCAGCCCGGACAGGGGGCGCCGGGAGACCCAGTACTTC. The chain is built from TRBV7-3 and TRBJ2-5, with 11 nucleotides matching TRBD1. J lost 5 bases, V lost 5 bases, and 7 bases had no gene match. CDR3 length: 15 amino acids. Germline V gives CDR1 SGHTA, CDR2 FQGTGA.

This rearrangement joins TRBV7-9 to TRBJ2-1, with 10 bases that match TRBD2. The germline V gene encodes CDR1 SEHNR and CDR2 FQNEAQ (reference sequence). This CDR3 contains 16 residues. J lost 6 bases, V lost 4 bases, and 9 bases had no gene match. For the CDR3, the DNA is TGTGCCAGCAGCTCAGGGAGCGGGAGGGCCATCAATGAGCAGTTCTTC. Its protein product is CASSSGSGRAINEQFF.

This rearrangement joins TRBV30 to TRBJ1-2, with D hard to call. Trimming cost V 7 bases and J 3 bases, with 18 bases left between them. The CDR3 length is 14 residues. Germline V gene sequence: CDR1 GTSNPN, CDR2 SVGIG (reference sequence). In DNA, the CDR3 is TGTGCCTCGTCCGCCAGAGGGCGATACTATGGCTACACCTTC. Residues: CASSARGRYYGYTF.